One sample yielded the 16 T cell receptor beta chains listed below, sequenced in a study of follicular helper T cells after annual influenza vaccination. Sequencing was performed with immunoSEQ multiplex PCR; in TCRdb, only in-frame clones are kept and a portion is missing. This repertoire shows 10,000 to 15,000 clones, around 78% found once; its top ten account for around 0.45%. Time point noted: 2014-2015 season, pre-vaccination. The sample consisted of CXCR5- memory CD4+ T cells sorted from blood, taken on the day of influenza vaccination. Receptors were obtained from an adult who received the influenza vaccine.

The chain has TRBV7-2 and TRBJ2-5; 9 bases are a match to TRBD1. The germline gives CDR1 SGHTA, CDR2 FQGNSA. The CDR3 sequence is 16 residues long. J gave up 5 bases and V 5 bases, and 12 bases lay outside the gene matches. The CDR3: CASSPIGTGHGETQYF. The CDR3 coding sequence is TGTGCCAGCAGCCCAATAGGGACAGGGCATGGGGAGACCCAGTACTTC.

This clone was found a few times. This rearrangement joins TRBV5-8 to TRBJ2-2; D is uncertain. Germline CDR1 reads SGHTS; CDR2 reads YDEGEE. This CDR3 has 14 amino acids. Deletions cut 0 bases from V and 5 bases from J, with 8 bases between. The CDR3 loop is CASSLGSATGELFF. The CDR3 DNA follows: TGTGCCAGCAGCTTGGGGTCGGCTACCGGGGAGCTGTTTTTT.

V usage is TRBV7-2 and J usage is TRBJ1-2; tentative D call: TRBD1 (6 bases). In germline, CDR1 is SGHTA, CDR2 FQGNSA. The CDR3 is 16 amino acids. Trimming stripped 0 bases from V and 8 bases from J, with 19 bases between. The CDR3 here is CASSLATGNGGWGYTF. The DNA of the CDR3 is TGTGCCAGCAGCTTAGCAACCGGTAACGGGGGCTGGGGCTACACCTTC.

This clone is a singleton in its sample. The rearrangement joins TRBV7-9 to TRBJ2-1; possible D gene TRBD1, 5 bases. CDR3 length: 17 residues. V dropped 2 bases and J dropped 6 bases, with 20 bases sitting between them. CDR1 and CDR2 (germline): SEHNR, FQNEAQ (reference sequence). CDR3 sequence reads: CASSLLSVPGAGNEQFF. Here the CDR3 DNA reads TGTGCCAGCAGCTTACTTTCCGTTCCTGGGGCTGGCAATGAGCAGTTCTTC.

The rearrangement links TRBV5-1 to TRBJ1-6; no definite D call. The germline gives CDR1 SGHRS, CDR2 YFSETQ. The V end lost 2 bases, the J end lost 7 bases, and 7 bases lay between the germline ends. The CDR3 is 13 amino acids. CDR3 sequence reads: CASSFSANSPLHF. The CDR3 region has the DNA TGCGCCAGCAGCTTTTCGGCCAATTCACCCCTCCACTTT.

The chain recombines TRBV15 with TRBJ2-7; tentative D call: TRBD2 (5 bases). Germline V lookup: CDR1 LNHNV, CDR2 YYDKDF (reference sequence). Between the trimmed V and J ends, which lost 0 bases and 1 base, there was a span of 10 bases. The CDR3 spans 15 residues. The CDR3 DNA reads TGTGCCACCAGCAGAGAAGGACTGGCATCCTACGAGCAGTACTTC. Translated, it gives CATSREGLASYEQYF.

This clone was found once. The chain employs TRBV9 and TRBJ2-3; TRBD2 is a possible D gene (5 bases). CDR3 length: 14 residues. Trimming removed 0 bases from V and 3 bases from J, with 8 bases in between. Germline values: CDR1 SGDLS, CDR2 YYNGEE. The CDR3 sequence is CASSVEAGTDTQYF. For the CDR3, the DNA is TGTGCCAGCAGCGTAGAGGCGGGTACAGATACGCAGTATTTT.

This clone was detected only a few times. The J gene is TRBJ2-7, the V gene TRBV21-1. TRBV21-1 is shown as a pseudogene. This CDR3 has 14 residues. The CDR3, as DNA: TGTGCCAGCAGCCCCCCGGGCTCACCCTACGAGCAGTACTTC. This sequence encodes CASSPPGSPYEQYF.

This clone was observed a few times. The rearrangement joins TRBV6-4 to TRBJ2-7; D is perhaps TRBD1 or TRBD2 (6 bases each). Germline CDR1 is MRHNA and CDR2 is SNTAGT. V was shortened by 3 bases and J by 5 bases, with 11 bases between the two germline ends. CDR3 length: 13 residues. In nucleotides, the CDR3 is TGTGCCAGCAGTGAAGAGGGGGGACACGAGCAGTACTTC. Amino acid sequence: CASSEEGGHEQYF.

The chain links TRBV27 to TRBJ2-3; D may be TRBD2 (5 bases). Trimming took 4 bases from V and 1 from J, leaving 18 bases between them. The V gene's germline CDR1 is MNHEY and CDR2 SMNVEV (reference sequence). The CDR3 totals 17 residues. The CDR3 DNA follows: TGTGCCAGCAGTTCAAACGCACCACTAGGGCGCACAGATACGCAGTATTTT. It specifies CASSSNAPLGRTDTQYF.

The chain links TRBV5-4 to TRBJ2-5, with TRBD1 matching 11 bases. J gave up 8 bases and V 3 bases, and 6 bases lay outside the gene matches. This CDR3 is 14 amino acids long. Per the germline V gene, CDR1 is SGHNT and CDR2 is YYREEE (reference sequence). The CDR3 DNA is TGTGCCAGCAGCTCCCGGGACAGGGGGATTACCCAGTACTTC. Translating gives CASSSRDRGITQYF. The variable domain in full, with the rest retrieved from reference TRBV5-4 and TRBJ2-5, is ETGVTQSPTHLIKTRGQQVTLRCSSQSGHNTVSWYQQALGQGPQFIFQYYREEENGRGNFPPRFSGLQFPNYSSELNVNALELDDSALYLCASSSRDRGITQYFGPGTRLLVL.

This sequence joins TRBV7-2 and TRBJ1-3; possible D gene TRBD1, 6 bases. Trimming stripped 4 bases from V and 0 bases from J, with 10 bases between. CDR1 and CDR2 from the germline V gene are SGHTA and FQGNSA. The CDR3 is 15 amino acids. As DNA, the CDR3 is TGTGCCAGCAGCTCGGACAGCAGCTCTGGAAACACCATATATTTT. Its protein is CASSSDSSSGNTIYF.

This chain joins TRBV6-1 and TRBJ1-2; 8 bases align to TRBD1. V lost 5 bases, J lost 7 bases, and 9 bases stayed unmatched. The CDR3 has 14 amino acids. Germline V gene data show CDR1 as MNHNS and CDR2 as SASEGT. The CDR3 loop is CASSWTGNNGGYTF. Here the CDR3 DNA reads TGTGCCAGCAGTTGGACAGGGAATAACGGTGGCTACACCTTC.

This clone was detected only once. The CDR3 spells CASRSGLAGGIETQYF. The DNA of the CDR3 is TGTGCCAGCAGGTCCGGACTAGCGGGGGGAATAGAGACCCAGTACTTC. The V and J genes are TRBV7-9 and TRBJ2-5; 14 nucleotides agree with TRBD2. Trimming at V came to 6 bases and at J to 4 bases, leaving 7 bases not matched to a gene. Germline V gives CDR1 SEHNR, CDR2 FQNEAQ (reference sequence). The CDR3 loop spans 16 amino acids.

The CDR3 DNA follows: TGTGCCAGCAGTTACGGAGGAGGGGGCGAGCAGTACTTC. Its protein product is CASSYGGGGEQYF. The chain combines TRBV6-5 with TRBJ2-7; D possibly matches TRBD1 or TRBD2 (6 bases each). The CDR3 length is 13 residues. The V end lost 2 bases, the J end lost 6 bases, and 11 bases lay between the germline ends. Germline V gene sequence: CDR1 MNHEY, CDR2 SVGAGI.

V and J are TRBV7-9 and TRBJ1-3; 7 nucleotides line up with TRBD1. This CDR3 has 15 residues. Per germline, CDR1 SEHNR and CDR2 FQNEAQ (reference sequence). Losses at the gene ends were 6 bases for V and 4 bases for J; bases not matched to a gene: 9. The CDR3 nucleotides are TGTGCCAGCAGAATGACAGGGACGGAAGGAAACACCATATATTTT. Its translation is CASRMTGTEGNTIYF.